A selection of T cell receptor beta chains follows, all from one sample in a study of PD-L1 blockade in urothelial cancer. Measured with immunoSEQ multiplex PCR; TCRdb has only the in-frame clones, and not every one. This sample yields 30,000 to 50,000 clones, of which just over 90% are seen a single time; over 9% belongs to the top ten. Specimen: PBMCs, collected around atezolizumab (anti-PD-L1) treatment. The receptors originated from a woman aged 60-75 years with urothelial cancer. CDR3s include the opening cysteine and the closing phenylalanine or tryptophan. The D gene is left open where the match is weak. Size tells how often a clone was seen (once, few, many) or the class of an expanded clone, and some rows leave it out.

abundance	v_gene	j_gene	d_gene	CDR3aa	CDR3nt
.	TRBV5-1	TRBJ2-7	.	CASSPYRTGYEQYF	TGCGCCAGCAGCCCGTACCGGACGGGGTACGAGCAGTACTTC
.	TRBV11-2	TRBJ2-3	.	CASSNSLGSTDTQYF	TGTGCCAGCAGCAATAGCCTTGGAAGCACAGATACGCAGTATTTT
.	TRBV29-1	TRBJ2-3	TRBD2	CSVDGLAPYTDTQYF	TGCAGCGTTGACGGACTAGCGCCGTACACAGATACGCAGTATTTT
once	TRBV11-2	TRBJ2-4	.	CASSFPLGGGQNIQYF	TGTGCCAGCAGCTTCCCCCTAGGGGGGGGCCAAAACATTCAGTACTTC
.	TRBV7-2	TRBJ2-7	TRBD2	CASSLAASGRIYEQYF	TGTGCCAGCAGCTTAGCGGCTAGCGGGAGGATCTACGAGCAGTACTTC
.	TRBV5-4	TRBJ2-7	TRBD2	CASSQTSGGIYEQYF	TGTGCCAGCAGCCAGACTAGCGGGGGAATCTACGAGCAGTACTTC
.	TRBV9	TRBJ2-1	TRBD2	CASSAAGTSGNYNEQFF	TGTGCCAGCAGCGCCGCCGGGACTAGCGGAAACTACAATGAGCAGTTCTTC
.	TRBV9	TRBJ2-3	.	CASSVGATSTDTQYF	TGTGCCAGCAGCGTAGGGGCCACTAGCACAGATACGCAGTATTTT
.	TRBV2	TRBJ1-5	TRBD1	CASTGQAGGNQPQHF	TGTGCCAGCACGGGACAGGCCGGGGGAAATCAGCCCCAGCATTTT
.	TRBV18	TRBJ1-1	TRBD1	CASSSTGVMNTEAFF	TGTGCCAGCTCATCGACAGGGGTCATGAACACTGAAGCTTTCTTT
.	TRBV5-1	TRBJ2-7	TRBD1	CASSFGTGFYEQYF	TGCGCCAGCAGTTTCGGGACAGGGTTCTACGAGCAGTACTTC
once	TRBV28	TRBJ2-7	TRBD2	CASSSFEAGALYEQYF	TGTGCCAGCAGTTCCTTTGAAGCGGGAGCTCTCTACGAGCAGTACTTC
.	TRBV5-1	TRBJ2-7	TRBD1	CASSLEGQGRSQYF	TGCGCCAGCAGCTTGGAGGGACAGGGAAGGAGTCAGTACTTC
.	TRBV11-3	TRBJ2-1	.	CASSLGANEQFF	TGTGCCAGCAGCTTAGGAGCGAATGAGCAGTTCTTC
few	TRBV5-1	TRBJ1-1	TRBD1	CASSVRQGIGTEAFF	TGCGCCAGCAGCGTCCGACAGGGGATCGGGACTGAAGCTTTCTTT
.	TRBV7-8	TRBJ2-3	TRBD2	CASSFLAGRTDTQYF	TGTGCCAGCAGCTTTCTAGCGGGGCGCACAGATACGCAGTATTTT
.	TRBV5-5	TRBJ2-5	TRBD2	CASSFGRGGRETQYF	TGTGCCAGCAGCTTTGGCCGGGGGGGGAGAGAGACCCAGTACTTC
.	TRBV27	TRBJ2-7	TRBD2	CASSWGTSGTYEQYF	TGTGCCAGCAGTTGGGGGACTAGCGGGACCTACGAGCAGTACTTC
.	TRBV2	TRBJ2-2	.	CASSVKLAGELFF	TGTGCCAGCAGTGTAAAGTTGGCTGGGGAGCTGTTTTTT
.	TRBV7-7	TRBJ2-5	.	CASSLTGKETQYF	TGTGCCAGCAGCTTAACCGGGAAAGAGACCCAGTACTTC
.	TRBV5-4	TRBJ1-4	TRBD1	CASSPQGTTNEKLFF	TGTGCCAGCAGTCCACAGGGGACAACTAATGAAAAACTGTTTTTT
.	TRBV4-1	TRBJ1-5	.	CASSPREGGNQPQHF	TGCGCCAGCAGCCCGAGAGAGGGAGGCAATCAGCCCCAGCATTTT
.	TRBV9	TRBJ1-3	.	CASSATAFSGNTIYF	TGTGCCAGCAGTGCGACAGCATTCTCTGGAAACACCATATATTTT
few	TRBV10-1	TRBJ1-1	.	CASSELQGNTEAFF	TGCGCCAGCAGTGAATTGCAGGGGAACACTGAAGCTTTCTTT
.	TRBV5-1	TRBJ2-7	TRBD2	CASSLTSGYEQYF	TGCGCCAGCAGCTTGACTAGCGGGTACGAGCAGTACTTC
.	TRBV28	TRBJ1-5	TRBD1	CASSPTGGFRSNQPQHF	TGTGCCAGCAGTCCGACAGGGGGATTTAGGAGCAATCAGCCCCAGCATTTT
.	TRBV6-5	TRBJ2-5	TRBD1	CASSYWGDRVGETQYF	TGTGCCAGCAGTTACTGGGGGGACAGGGTAGGCGAGACCCAGTACTTC
once	TRBV4-3	TRBJ2-5	TRBD1	CASSQGRTGVETQYF	TGCGCCAGCAGCCAAGGCCGGACAGGGGTGGAGACCCAGTACTTC
few	TRBV9	TRBJ2-7	TRBD2	CASSVGTSGSHEQYF	TGTGCCAGCAGCGTAGGGACTAGCGGGAGCCACGAGCAGTACTTC
.	TRBV7-9	TRBJ2-2	.	CASSLSQATGELFF	TGTGCCAGCAGCTTAAGCCAGGCCACCGGGGAGCTGTTTTTT